What follows are 10 T cell receptor beta chains derived from one specimen sequenced in a study of PD-1 blockade in classical Hodgkin lymphoma (TCRdb year 2020). In the paper's terms, the time point label means: cycle 4 day 1 (C4D1), after less than 7 weeks of nivolumab. Every trial patient had relapsed following autologous stem cell transplantation, and prior brentuximab vedotin exposure was what differed among cohorts A, B and C. Libraries were built with the immunoSEQ multiplex PCR assay. The immuneACCESS repertoire file appears here via TCRdb, limited to in-frame rearrangements. These files lack a portion of the clones; in checked studies, under half of the deficit traces to unresolved V genes, and the cause of the others is not known. The sample table lists 25,000 to 35,000 clones, around 72% of them with a count of one. The top ten clones comprise approximately 3.5% of the sample. The sample consisted of peripheral blood mononuclear cells (PBMCs), taken before the fourth cycle of nivolumab. These receptor sequences come from a human donor with classical Hodgkin lymphoma.

The chain is built from TRBV7-8 and TRBJ2-1; 9 bases are a match to TRBD2. The CDR3 extends over 15 amino acids. The trim removed 4 bases at V and 4 bases at J, leaving 5 bases unmatched. Germline V gives CDR1 SGHVS, CDR2 FQNEAQ. CDR3 residues: CASSYQRGVYNEQFF. CDR3 nucleotide sequence: TGTGCCAGCAGCTACCAGCGGGGGGTATACAATGAGCAGTTCTTC.

CDR3 protein: CAWSSDKGVNTEAFF. CDR3 DNA sequence: TGTGCCTGGAGTAGCGATAAGGGGGTGAACACTGAAGCTTTCTTT. This chain uses TRBV30 with TRBJ1-1, with a weak D call TRBD1 (6 bases). Per germline, CDR1 GTSNPN and CDR2 SVGIG (reference sequence). Between the trimmed V and J ends, which lost 2 bases and 0 bases, there was a span of 13 bases. The CDR3 has 15 amino acids.

The chain uses TRBV5-1 and TRBJ2-1; 7 bases agree with TRBD1. Germline assignment: CDR1 SGHRS and CDR2 YFSETQ. The CDR3 runs to 14 residues. Losses at the gene ends were 2 bases for V and 6 bases for J; bases not matched to a gene: 5. CDR3 protein: CASSFAGTVNEQFF. DNA of the CDR3: TGCGCCAGCAGCTTTGCCGGGACAGTCAATGAGCAGTTCTTC.

The rearrangement uses TRBV2 and TRBJ2-1; D gene ambiguous. Between the trimmed V and J ends, which lost 6 bases and 6 bases, there was a span of 6 bases. The CDR3 spans 11 residues. CDR1 is SNHLY, CDR2 FYNNEI, per germline. CDR3: CASREINEQFF. The CDR3 DNA reads TGTGCCAGCAGGGAGATCAATGAGCAGTTCTTC.

The chain links TRBV30 to TRBJ2-3; 10 bases match TRBD2. The CDR3 runs to 15 residues. The V gene's germline CDR1 is GTSNPN and CDR2 SVGIG (reference sequence). V lost 5 bases, J lost 2 bases, and 7 bases stayed unmatched. The CDR3 spells CAWDSSGRVTDTQYF. The CDR3 DNA reads as TGTGCCTGGGACTCGAGCGGGAGGGTCACAGATACGCAGTATTTT.

V gene TRBV18 combines with J gene TRBJ1-1, with no clear D. Trimming cost V 3 bases and J 3 bases, with 11 bases left between them. The germline gives CDR1 KGHSH, CDR2 LQKENI. The CDR3 covers 14 residues. This CDR3 is CASSPSLLDTEAFF. In DNA form, the CDR3 reads TGTGCCAGCTCACCCTCTCTCTTGGACACTGAAGCTTTCTTT.

This clone was found once. The chain has TRBV30 and TRBJ1-3; D gene uncertain. Looked up from germline, CDR1 is GTSNPN and CDR2 is SVGIG (reference sequence). The CDR3 consists of 13 residues. Trimming took off 2 bases at V and 0 bases at J, with 5 bases between the two ends. CDR3 sequence: CAWSIGSGNTIYF. In DNA, the CDR3 is TGTGCCTGGAGTATCGGCTCTGGAAACACCATATATTTT.

This clone was observed a single time. The V gene is TRBV11-1, the J gene TRBJ2-1, with TRBD1 identical over 11 bases. The CDR3 loop spans 15 amino acids. CDR1 and CDR2 (germline): SGHAT, FQDESV (reference sequence). With V trimmed by 4 bases and J by 6 bases, 5 bases remained unmatched. CDR3: CASSWGGTGGNEQFF. The CDR3, as DNA: TGTGCCAGCAGCTGGGGTGGGACAGGGGGCAATGAGCAGTTCTTC.

The rearrangement uses TRBV5-1 and TRBJ1-4; D perhaps matches TRBD1 (5 bases). Germline values: CDR1 SGHRS, CDR2 YFSETQ. The ends were cut back, 1 base at V and 8 bases at J, with 18 bases in the middle. The CDR3 covers 16 residues. In nucleotides, the CDR3 is TGCGCCAGCAGCTTGCCCGCAGGGATCAACCCGGAAAAACTGTTTTTT. Amino acid sequence: CASSLPAGINPEKLFF. Together with reference TRBV5-1 and TRBJ1-4, the CDR3 gives the full variable domain: KAGVTQTPRYLIKTRGQQVTLSCSPISGHRSVSWYQQTPGQGLQFLFEYFSETQRNKGNFPGRFSGRQFSNSRSEMNVSTLELGDSALYLCASSLPAGINPEKLFFGSGTQLSVL.

The chain uses TRBV28 and TRBJ1-1, with unresolved D. Deletions cut 6 bases from V and 4 bases from J, with 15 bases between. CDR3 length: 14 residues. The germline gives CDR1 MDHEN, CDR2 SYDVKM. This chain's CDR3 is CASSFKSLGTEAFF. The CDR3 nucleotides read TGTGCCAGCAGCTTTAAGAGTCTTGGCACTGAAGCTTTCTTT.